The sequence of this TCR beta chain was determined in a study of T cell responses to AZD1222 COVID-19 vaccine. Study-wide background: Doses given second, at about 4 or about 12 weeks, were pooled.

Sequencing was performed with immunoSEQ multiplex PCR; in TCRdb, only in-frame clones are kept and a portion is missing. The sample has 100,000 to 150,000 clones; about 85% are singletons. General observations from the study: Increases in Spike-specific TCR breadth and depth were seen after two AZD1222 doses. Spike-wide vaccine-associated CD4 TCRs dominated at 160-218 and 743-854.

Details on this clone: The antigen is unknown.

The germline V gene has CDR1 SGHTA and CDR2 FQGNSA. V was clipped by 5 bases and J by 7 bases; unmatched bases: 9. The CDR3 has 15 residues. This TCR was sampled from an adult in good health. The sample in question was peripheral blood, obtained on day 0 of AZD1222 vaccination. The rearrangement uses TRBV7-2 and TRBJ2-1; 9 nucleotides line up with TRBD1. The CDR3: CASSPTGGLNNEQFF. In nucleotides, the CDR3 is TGTGCCAGCAGCCCTACAGGGGGCCTGAATAATGAGCAGTTCTTC.